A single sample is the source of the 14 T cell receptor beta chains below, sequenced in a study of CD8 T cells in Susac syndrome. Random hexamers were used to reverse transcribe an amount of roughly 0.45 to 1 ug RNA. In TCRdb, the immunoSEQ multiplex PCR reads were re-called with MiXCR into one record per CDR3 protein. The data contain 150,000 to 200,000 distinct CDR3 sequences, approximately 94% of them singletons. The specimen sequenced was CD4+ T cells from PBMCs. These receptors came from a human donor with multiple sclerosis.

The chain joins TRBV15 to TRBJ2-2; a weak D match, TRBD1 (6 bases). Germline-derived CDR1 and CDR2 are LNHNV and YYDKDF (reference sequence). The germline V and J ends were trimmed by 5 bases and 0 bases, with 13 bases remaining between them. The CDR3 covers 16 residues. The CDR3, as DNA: TGTGCCACCAGCGGTCGGACAGTTGCGAACACCGGGGAGCTGTTTTTT. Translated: CATSGRTVANTGELFF. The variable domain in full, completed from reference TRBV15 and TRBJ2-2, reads DAMVIQNPRYQVTQFGKPVTLSCSQTLNHNVMYWYQQKSSQAPKLLFHYYDKDFNNEADTPDNFQSRRPNTSFCFLDIRSPGLGDTAMYLCATSGRTVANTGELFFGEGSRLTVL.

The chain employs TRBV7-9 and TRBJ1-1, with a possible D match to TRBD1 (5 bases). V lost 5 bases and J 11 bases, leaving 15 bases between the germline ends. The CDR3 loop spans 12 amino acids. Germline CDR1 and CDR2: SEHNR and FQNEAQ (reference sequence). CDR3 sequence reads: CASSQDSEGAFF. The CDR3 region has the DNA TGTGCCAGCAGCCAAGACAGTGAGGGCGCTTTCTTT.

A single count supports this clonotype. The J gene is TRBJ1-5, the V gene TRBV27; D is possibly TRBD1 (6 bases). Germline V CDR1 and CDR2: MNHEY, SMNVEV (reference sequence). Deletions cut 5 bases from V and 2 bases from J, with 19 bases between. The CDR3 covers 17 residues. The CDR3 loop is CASSAYTGLVGNQPQHF. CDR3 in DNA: TGTGCCAGCAGTGCCTATACAGGGTTGGTCGGCAATCAGCCCCAGCATTTT.

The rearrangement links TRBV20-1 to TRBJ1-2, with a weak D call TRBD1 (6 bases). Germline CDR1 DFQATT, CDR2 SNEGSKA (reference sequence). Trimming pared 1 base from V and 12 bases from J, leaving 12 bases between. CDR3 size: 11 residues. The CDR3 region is CSARGTDQNTF. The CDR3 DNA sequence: TGCAGTGCTAGAGGGACAGACCAGAACACCTTC.

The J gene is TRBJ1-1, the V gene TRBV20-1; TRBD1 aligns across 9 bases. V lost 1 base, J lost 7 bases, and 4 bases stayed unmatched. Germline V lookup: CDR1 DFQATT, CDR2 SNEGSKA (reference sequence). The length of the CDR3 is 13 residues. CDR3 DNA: TGCAGTGCTAGAGGGACAGGGGTCGGTGAAGCTTTCTTT. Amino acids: CSARGTGVGEAFF.

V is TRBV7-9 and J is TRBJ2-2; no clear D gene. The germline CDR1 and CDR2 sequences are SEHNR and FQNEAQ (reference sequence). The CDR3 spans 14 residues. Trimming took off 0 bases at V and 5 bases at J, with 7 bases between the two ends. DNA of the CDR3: TGTGCCAGCAGCTTAGCAAGTAGTACCGGGGAGCTGTTTTTT. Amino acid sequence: CASSLASSTGELFF.

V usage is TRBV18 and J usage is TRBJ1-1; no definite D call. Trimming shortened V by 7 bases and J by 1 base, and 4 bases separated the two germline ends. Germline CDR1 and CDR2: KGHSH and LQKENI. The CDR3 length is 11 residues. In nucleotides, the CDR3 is TGTGCCAGCTTTGGGAACACTGAAGCTTTCTTT. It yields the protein CASFGNTEAFF. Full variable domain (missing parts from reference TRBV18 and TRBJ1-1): NAGVMQNPRHLVRRRGQEARLRCSPMKGHSHVYWYRQLPEEGLKFMVYLQKENIIDESGMPKERFSAEFPKEGPSILRIQQVVRGDSAAYFCASFGNTEAFFGQGTRLTVV.

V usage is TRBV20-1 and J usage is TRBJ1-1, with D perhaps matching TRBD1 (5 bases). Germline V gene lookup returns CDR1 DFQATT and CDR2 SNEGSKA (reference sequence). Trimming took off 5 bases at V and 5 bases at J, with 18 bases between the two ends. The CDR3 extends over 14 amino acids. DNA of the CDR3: TGCAGTGCTCCCAGTGGGGGTTCGGATACTGAAGCTTTCTTT. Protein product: CSAPSGGSDTEAFF.

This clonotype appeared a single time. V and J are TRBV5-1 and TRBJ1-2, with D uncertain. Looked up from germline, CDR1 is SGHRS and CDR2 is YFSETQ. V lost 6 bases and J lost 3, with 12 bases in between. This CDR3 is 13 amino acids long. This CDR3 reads CASNPDGHYGYTF. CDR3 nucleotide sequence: TGCGCCAGCAACCCGGACGGGCACTATGGCTACACCTTC.

In nucleotides, the CDR3 is TGCAGTGCTGGACTAGCGGGAAAAGACGAGCAGTACTTC. This encodes CSAGLAGKDEQYF. The rearrangement uses TRBV20-1 and TRBJ2-7; TRBD2 matches at 12 bases. The J segment lost 5 bases and the V segment lost 5 bases, leaving 4 bases of the junction unmatched. Germline values: CDR1 DFQATT, CDR2 SNEGSKA (reference sequence). This CDR3 has 13 residues.

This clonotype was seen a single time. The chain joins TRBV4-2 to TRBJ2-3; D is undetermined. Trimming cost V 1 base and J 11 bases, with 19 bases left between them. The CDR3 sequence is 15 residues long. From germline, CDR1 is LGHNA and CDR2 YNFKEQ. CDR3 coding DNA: TGTGCCAGCAGCCAAGTCGGCTTTGAGCTCGGAAGGCAGTATTTT. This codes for CASSQVGFELGRQYF.

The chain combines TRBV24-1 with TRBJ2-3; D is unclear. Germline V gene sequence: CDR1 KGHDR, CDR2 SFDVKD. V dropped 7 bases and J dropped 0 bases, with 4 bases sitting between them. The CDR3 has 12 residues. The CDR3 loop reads CATSGSTDTQYF. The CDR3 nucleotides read TGTGCCACCAGCGGGAGCACAGATACGCAGTATTTT.

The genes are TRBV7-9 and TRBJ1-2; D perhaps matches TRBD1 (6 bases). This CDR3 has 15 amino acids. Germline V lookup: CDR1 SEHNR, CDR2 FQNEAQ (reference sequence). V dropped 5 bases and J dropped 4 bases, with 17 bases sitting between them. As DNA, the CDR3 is TGTGCCAGCAGCCCCGAGCGGGGGCGAAGCTATGGCTACACCTTC. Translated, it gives CASSPERGRSYGYTF.

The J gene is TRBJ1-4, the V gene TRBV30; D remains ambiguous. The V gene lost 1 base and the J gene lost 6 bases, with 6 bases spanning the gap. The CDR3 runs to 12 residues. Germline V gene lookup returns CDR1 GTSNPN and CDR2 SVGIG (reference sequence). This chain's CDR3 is CAWSEEHEKLFF. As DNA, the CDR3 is TGTGCCTGGAGTGAGGAGCATGAAAAACTGTTTTTT.